This T cell receptor beta chain emerged from a study of blood T cell repertoires in COVID-19. Study-level background: T cells, B-cell-depleted T cells, or PBMCs supplied cDNA or gDNA.

In the original analysis: Nucleated cell counts were estimated from reference gene primer amplification. Data came from immunoSEQ multiplex PCR; TCRdb stores just in-frame clones and leaves some out. D and trimming come from the DNA, and the V and J calls and clone size come from that table. The table includes 150,000 to 250,000 clones, approximately 84% detected once. The CDR3 length is 15 residues. Germline CDR1 is SGHTA and CDR2 is FQGNSA. With V trimmed by 4 bases and J by 5 bases, 10 bases remained unmatched. The source of this sequence is a human donor with acute or convalescent COVID-19. The donor label of this sample is uncertain. The sequenced sample consisted of peripheral blood. This chain uses TRBV7-2 with TRBJ2-7; TRBD1 agrees at 8 bases. CDR3 sequence: CASSSQRQGTHEQYF. As DNA, the CDR3 is TGTGCCAGCAGCTCCCAAAGACAGGGGACCCACGAGCAGTACTTC.